This T cell receptor (beta chain) was recovered during a study of post-analysis software for immune sequencing data. TCR beta cDNA libraries had unique molecular identifiers. TCRdb reanalysed the PCR reads using MiXCR and keeps one entry per CDR3 protein. The sample yields about 540,000 distinct CDR3 sequences, approximately 34% seen once. General study findings and limits: The five TRBV segments detected at higher frequency in patients than in controls included TRBV5-6, TRBV5-1 and TRBV20-1.

A word on this clonotype: The antigen is undetermined.

In germline, CDR1 is SGHKS, CDR2 YYEKEE (reference sequence). The V gene lost 5 bases and the J gene lost 5 bases, with 14 bases spanning the gap. This CDR3 has 14 residues. The genes are TRBV5-5 and TRBJ2-1; D is possibly TRBD1 (6 bases). The material sequenced was blood. The sequence came from a girl aged 2-17 years with multiple sclerosis. The CDR3 protein is CASSTPGENNEQFF. CDR3 DNA sequence: TGTGCCAGCAGTACTCCAGGGGAAAACAATGAGCAGTTCTTC.